Following are 3 T cell receptor beta chains from one sample sequenced in a study of cytomegalovirus exposure and HLA in healthy donors. Vbeta (60) and Jbeta (13) primers were used in the PCR. The table came from immunoSEQ multiplex PCR; TCRdb's copy has only in-frame clones and leaves some out. This table holds 150,000 or so clones, 70% to 90% found once. Sequenced: PBMCs. The receptors stem from a woman under 30 in good health and CMV-seronegative.

The chain's CDR3 is CASSLGPGQGSGNTIYF. DNA of the CDR3: TGCGCCAGCAGCTTGGGTCCGGGACAGGGCTCTGGAAACACCATATATTTT. The chain uses TRBV5-1 and TRBJ1-3; 9 bases map to TRBD1. Germline V gene sequence: CDR1 SGHRS, CDR2 YFSETQ. Germline trimming cut 0 bases from V and 0 bases from J; bases unmatched to any gene: 4. The CDR3 runs 17 residues.

This clone occurred a few times. This sequence joins TRBV28 and TRBJ2-5, with 8 positions matching TRBD2. V lost 2 bases and J lost 1; bases outside the gene matches: 15. This CDR3 has 19 residues. The germline gives CDR1 MDHEN, CDR2 SYDVKM. CDR3 in DNA: TGTGCCAGCAGTTTAACCACCCGATGGGTAGCGGGGCCCCAAGAGACCCAGTACTTC. It encodes CASSLTTRWVAGPQETQYF.

In its sample, this clone was seen a few times. The J gene is TRBJ2-7, the V gene TRBV5-6; TRBD2 might be the D (6 bases). The CDR3 contains 15 residues. Germline values: CDR1 SGHDT, CDR2 YYEEEE. V lost 3 bases and J lost 0, with 13 bases in between. Here the CDR3 DNA reads TGTGCCAGCAGCTCGGGCCGCGGGGCCTCCTACGAGCAGTACTTC. It is translated as CASSSGRGASYEQYF.